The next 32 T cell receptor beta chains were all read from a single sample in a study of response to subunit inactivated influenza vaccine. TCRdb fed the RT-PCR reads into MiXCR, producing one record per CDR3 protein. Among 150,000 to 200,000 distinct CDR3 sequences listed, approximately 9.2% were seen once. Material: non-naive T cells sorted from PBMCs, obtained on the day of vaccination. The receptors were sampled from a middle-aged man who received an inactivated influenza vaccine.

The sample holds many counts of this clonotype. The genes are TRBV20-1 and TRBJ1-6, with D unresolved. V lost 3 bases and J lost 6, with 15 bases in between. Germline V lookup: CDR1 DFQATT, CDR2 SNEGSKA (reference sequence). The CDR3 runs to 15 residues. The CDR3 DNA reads TGCAGTGCTAGTGATAGTAGAAGGCCTAATTCACCCCTCCACTTT. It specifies CSASDSRRPNSPLHF.

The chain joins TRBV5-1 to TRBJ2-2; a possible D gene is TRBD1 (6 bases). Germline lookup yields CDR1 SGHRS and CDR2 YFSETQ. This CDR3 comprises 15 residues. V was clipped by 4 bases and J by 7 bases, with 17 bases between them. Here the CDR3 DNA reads TGCGCCAGCAGCAACTCTACAGGGTACAACGGGGAGCTGTTTTTT. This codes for CASSNSTGYNGELFF.

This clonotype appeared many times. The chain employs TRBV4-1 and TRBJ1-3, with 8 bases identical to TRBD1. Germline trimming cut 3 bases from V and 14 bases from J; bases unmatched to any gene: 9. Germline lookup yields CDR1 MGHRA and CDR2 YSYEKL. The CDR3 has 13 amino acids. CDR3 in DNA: TGCGCCAGCAGCCATGGACAGGGCAGGGCCGTATATTTT. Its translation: CASSHGQGRAVYF.

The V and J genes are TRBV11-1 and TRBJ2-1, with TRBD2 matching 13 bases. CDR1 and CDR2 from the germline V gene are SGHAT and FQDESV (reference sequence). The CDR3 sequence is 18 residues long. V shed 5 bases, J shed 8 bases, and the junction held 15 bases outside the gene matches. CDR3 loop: CASSPEIGTSGDSYEQFF. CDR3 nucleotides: TGTGCCAGCAGCCCGGAGATCGGGACTAGCGGGGATAGCTATGAGCAGTTCTTC.

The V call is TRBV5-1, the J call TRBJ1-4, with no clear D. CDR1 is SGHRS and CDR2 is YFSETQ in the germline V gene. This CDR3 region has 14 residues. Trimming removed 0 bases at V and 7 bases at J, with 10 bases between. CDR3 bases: TGCGCCAGCAGCTTGGACCGGGGTCGTGAAAAACTGTTTTTT. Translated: CASSLDRGREKLFF.

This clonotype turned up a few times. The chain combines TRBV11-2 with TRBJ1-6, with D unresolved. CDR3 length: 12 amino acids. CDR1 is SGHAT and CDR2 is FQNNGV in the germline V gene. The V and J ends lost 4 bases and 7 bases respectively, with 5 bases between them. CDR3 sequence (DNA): TGTGCCAGCAGCTCGCAAAATTCACCCCTCCACTTT. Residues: CASSSQNSPLHF. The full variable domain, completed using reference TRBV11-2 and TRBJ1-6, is EAGVAQSPRYKIIEKRQSVAFWCNPISGHATLYWYQQILGQGPKLLIQFQNNGVVDDSQLPKDRFSAERLKGVDSTLKIQPAKLEDSAVYLCASSSQNSPLHFGNGTRLTVT.

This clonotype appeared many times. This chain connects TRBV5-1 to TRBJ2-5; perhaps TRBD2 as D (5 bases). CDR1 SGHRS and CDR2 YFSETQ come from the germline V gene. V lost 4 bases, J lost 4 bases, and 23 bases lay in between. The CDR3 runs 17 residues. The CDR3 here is CASSPHGSETTAETQYF. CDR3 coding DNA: TGCGCCAGCAGCCCCCATGGGTCCGAGACTACGGCAGAGACCCAGTACTTC.

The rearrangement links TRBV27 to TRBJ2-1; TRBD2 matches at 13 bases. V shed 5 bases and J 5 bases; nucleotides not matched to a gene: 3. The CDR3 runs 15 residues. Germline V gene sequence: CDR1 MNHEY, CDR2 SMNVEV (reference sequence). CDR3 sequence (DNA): TGTGCCAGCAGTACTGGGACTAGCGGGAACAATGAGCAGTTCTTC. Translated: CASSTGTSGNNEQFF.

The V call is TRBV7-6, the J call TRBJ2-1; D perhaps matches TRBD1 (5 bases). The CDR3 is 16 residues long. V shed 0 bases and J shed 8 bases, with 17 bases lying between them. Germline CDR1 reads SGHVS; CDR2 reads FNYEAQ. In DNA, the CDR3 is TGTGCCAGCAGCTTAGCCCGACGCAGGGATCCGGATGAGCAGTTCTTC. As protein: CASSLARRRDPDEQFF.

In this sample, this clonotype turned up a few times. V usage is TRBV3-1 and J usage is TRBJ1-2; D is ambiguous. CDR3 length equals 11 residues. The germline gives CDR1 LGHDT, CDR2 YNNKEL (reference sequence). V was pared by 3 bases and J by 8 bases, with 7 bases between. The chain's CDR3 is CASSHREGYTF. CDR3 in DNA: TGTGCCAGCAGCCATCGGGAGGGCTACACCTTC.

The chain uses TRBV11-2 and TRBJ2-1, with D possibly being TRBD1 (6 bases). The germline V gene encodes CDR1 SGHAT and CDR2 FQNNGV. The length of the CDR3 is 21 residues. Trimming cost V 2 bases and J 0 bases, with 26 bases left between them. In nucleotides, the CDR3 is TGTGCCAGCAGCTTATATCAGGGGCTGCTGGTCAAGGCGGGCTCCTACAATGAGCAGTTCTTC. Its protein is CASSLYQGLLVKAGSYNEQFF.

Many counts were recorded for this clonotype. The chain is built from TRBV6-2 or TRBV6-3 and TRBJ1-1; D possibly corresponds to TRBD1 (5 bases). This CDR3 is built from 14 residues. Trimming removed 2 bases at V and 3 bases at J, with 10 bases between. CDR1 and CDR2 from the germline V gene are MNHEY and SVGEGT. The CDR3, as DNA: TGTGCCAGCAGTTACCCGTGGGGGGACACTGAAGCTTTCTTT. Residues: CASSYPWGDTEAFF.

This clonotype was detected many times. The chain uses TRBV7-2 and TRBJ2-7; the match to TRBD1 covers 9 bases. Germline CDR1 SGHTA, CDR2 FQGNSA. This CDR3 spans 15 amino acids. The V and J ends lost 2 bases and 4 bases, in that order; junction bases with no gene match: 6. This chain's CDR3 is CASSLSVGQGYEQYF. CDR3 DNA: TGTGCCAGCAGCTTAAGCGTGGGACAGGGTTACGAGCAGTACTTC.

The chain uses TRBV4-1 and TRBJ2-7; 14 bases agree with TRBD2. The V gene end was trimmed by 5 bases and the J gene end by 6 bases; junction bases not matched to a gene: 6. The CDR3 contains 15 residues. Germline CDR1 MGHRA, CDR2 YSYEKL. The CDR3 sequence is CASSSPGLAGVEQYF. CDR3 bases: TGCGCCAGCAGCTCACCGGGACTAGCGGGAGTCGAGCAGTACTTC.

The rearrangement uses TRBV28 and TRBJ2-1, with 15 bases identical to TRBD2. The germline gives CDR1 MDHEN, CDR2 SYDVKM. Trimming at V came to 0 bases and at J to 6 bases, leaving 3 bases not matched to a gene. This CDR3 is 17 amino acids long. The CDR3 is CASSLWWTSGGANEQFF. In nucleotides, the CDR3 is TGTGCCAGCAGTTTATGGTGGACTAGCGGGGGGGCCAATGAGCAGTTCTTC.

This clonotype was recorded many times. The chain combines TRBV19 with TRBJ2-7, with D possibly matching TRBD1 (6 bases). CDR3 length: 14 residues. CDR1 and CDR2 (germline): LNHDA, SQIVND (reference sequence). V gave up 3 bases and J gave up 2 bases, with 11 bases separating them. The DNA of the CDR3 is TGTGCCAGTAGTATCCGTGGACAGACCTACGAGCAGTACTTC. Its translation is CASSIRGQTYEQYF. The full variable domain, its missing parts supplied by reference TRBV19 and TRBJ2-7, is DGGITQSPKYLFRKEGQNVTLSCEQNLNHDAMYWYRQDPGQGLRLIYYSQIVNDFQKGDIAEGYSVSREKKESFPLTVTSAQKNPTAFYLCASSIRGQTYEQYFGPGTRLTVT.

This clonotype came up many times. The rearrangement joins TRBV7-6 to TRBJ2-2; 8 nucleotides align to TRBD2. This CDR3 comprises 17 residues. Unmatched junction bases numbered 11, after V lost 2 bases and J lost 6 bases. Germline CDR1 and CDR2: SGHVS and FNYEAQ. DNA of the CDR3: TGTGCCAGCAGCTTATTTTCCGGGACTAGTATGGCCGGGGAGCTGTTTTTT. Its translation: CASSLFSGTSMAGELFF.

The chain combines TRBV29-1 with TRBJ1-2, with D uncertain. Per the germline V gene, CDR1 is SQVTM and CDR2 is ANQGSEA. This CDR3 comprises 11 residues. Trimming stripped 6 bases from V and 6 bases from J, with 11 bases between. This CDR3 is CSVLDGDGYTF. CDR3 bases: TGCAGCGTCCTGGATGGGGATGGCTACACCTTC.

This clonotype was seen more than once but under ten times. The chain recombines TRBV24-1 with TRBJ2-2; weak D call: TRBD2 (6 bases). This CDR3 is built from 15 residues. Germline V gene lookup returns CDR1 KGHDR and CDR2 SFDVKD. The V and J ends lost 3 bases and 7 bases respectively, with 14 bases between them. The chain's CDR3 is CATSDVQGLGGELFF. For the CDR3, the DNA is TGTGCCACCAGTGATGTCCAGGGACTCGGCGGGGAGCTGTTTTTT.

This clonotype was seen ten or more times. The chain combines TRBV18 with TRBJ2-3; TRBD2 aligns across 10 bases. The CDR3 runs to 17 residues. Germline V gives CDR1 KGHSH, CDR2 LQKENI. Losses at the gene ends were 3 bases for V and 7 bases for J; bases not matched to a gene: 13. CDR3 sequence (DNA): TGTGCCAGCTCACCCCCGGGACTAGCGTCAAACGGGCATACGCAGTATTTT. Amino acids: CASSPPGLASNGHTQYF.

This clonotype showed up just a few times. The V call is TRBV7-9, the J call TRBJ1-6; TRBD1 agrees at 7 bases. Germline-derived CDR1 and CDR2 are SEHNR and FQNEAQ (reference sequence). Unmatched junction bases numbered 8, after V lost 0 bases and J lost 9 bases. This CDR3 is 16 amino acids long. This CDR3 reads CASSLALGDSGSPLHF. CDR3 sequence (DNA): TGTGCCAGCAGCTTAGCGCTGGGGGACAGCGGTTCACCCCTCCACTTT.

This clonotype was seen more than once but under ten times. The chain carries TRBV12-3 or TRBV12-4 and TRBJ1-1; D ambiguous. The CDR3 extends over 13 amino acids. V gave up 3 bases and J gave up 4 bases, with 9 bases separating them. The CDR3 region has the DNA TGTGCCAGCAGTTTCCGAAGGGCCACTGAAGCTTTCTTT. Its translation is CASSFRRATEAFF.

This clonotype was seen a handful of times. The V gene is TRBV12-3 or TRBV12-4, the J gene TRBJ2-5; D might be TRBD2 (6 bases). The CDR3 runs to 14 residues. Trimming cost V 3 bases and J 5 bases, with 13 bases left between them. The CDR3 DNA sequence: TGTGCCAGCAGTTTGCGCCTAGCGCGGGAGACCCAGTACTTC. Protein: CASSLRLARETQYF.

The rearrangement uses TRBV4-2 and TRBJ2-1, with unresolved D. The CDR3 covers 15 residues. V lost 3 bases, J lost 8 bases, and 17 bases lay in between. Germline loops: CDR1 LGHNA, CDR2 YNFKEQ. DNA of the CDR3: TGTGCCAGCAGCCAGTCTAGAGGAAATCCGGATGAGCAGTTCTTC. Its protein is CASSQSRGNPDEQFF.

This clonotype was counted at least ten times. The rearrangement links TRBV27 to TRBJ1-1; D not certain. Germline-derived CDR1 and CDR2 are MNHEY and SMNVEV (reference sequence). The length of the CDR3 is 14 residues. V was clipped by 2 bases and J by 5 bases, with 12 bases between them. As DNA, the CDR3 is TGTGCCAGCAGTTTAACTAGGCGGGGAACTGAAGCTTTCTTT. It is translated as CASSLTRRGTEAFF.

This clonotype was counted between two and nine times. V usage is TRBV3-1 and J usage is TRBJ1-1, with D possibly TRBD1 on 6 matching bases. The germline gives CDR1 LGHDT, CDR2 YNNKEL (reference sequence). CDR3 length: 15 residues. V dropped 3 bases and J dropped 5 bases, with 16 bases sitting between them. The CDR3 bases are TGTGCCAGCAGCCAGGGGACGCACAGGGCTACTGAAGCTTTCTTT. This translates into CASSQGTHRATEAFF.

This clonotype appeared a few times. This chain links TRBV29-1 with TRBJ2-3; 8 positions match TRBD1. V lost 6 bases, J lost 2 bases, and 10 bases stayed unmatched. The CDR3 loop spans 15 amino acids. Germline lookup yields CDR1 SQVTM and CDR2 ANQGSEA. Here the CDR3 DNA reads TGCAGCGTGACCCGGGACAGGAGATACACAGATACGCAGTATTTT. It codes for CSVTRDRRYTDTQYF.

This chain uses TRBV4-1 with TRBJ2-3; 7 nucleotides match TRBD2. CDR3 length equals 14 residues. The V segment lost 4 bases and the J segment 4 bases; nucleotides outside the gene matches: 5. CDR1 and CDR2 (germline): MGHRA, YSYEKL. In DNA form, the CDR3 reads TGCGCCAGCAGCCGGGGTACTAGCGCAGATACGCAGTATTTT. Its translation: CASSRGTSADTQYF.

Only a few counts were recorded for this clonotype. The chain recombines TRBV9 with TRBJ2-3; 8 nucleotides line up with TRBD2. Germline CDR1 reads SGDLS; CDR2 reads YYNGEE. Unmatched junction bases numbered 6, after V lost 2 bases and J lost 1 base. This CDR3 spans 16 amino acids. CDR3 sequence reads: CASSVQETSGTDTQYF. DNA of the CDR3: TGTGCCAGCAGCGTCCAGGAGACTAGCGGCACAGATACGCAGTATTTT.

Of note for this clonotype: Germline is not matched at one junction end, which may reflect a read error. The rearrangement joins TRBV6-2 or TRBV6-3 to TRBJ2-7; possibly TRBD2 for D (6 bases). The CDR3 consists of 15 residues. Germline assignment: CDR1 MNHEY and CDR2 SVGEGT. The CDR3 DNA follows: TGTGCCAGCAGTGACTCCCCGGGACTGAACTTCGAGCAGTACTTC. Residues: CASSDSPGLNFEQYF.

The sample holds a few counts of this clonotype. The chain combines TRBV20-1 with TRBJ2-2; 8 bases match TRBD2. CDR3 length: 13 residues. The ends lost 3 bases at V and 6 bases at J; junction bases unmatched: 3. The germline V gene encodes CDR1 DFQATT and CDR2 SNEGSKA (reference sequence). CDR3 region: CSASGGAAGELFF. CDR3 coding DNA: TGCAGTGCTAGCGGGGGGGCGGCCGGGGAGCTGTTTTTT.

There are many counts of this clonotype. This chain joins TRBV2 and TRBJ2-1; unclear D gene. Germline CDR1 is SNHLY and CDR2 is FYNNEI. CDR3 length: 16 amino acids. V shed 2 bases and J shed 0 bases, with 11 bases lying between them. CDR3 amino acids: CASSELLYSSYNEQFF. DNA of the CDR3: TGTGCCAGCAGTGAATTGCTGTACAGCTCCTACAATGAGCAGTTCTTC.